These 29 T cell receptor beta chains were sequenced from one sample in a study of prognosis after radiotherapy for stage I lung cancer. Using two-round multiplex PCR, the authors amplified TCR beta CDR3 from genomic DNA. Individual primers that were specific to each TRBV and TRBJ gene served in first-round PCR. TCRdb independently ran MiXCR on the multiplex PCR reads; one entry per CDR3 protein. The table includes 20,000 to 25,000 distinct CDR3 sequences, around 37% detected once. The sequences come from PBMCs, collected before or after stereotactic body radiation therapy (not recorded which). These receptors all come from a donor aged 50 or older with non-small cell lung cancer.

This clonotype was picked up many times. This chain connects TRBV27 to TRBJ1-1; D may be TRBD1 (5 bases). Trimming left V 5 bases short and J 6 bases short, with 16 bases between. Germline V CDR1 and CDR2: MNHEY, SMNVEV (reference sequence). The CDR3 consists of 14 residues. DNA for the CDR3: TGTGCCAGCAGTCGACTGGGGGTTGGCGCTGAAGCTTTCTTT. This codes for CASSRLGVGAEAFF.

Details on this clonotype: Possible read error: a much larger clone is one base away. V gene TRBV7-8 combines with J gene TRBJ1-4; TRBD1 matches at 9 bases. The CDR3 has 14 amino acids. CDR1 is SGHVS, CDR2 FQNEAQ, per germline. The J segment lost 7 bases and the V segment lost 7 bases, leaving 7 bases of the junction unmatched. The CDR3 bases are TGTGCCAGCAACTCCCGACAGGGGGGTGAAAAACTGTTTTTT. Amino acids: CASNSRQGGEKLFF.

A few counts support this clonotype. The chain joins TRBV5-4 to TRBJ2-3; 10 nucleotides align to TRBD2. J was trimmed by 1 base and V by 5 bases; bases with no gene match: 4. The CDR3 extends over 15 amino acids. Germline CDR1 SGHNT, CDR2 YYREEE (reference sequence). The CDR3 is CASRIAGGGTDTQYF. The CDR3 DNA sequence: TGTGCCAGCAGAATAGCGGGAGGCGGCACAGATACGCAGTATTTT.

This clonotype was detected many times. The V call is TRBV18, the J call TRBJ2-2; D tentatively fits TRBD1 or TRBD2 (5 bases each). The CDR3 extends over 15 amino acids. Trimming took off 5 bases at V and 3 bases at J, with 13 bases between the two ends. From germline, CDR1 is KGHSH and CDR2 LQKENI. The CDR3 spells CASSAPWGYTGELFF. The CDR3 nucleotides read TGTGCCAGCTCAGCGCCGTGGGGGTACACCGGGGAGCTGTTTTTT.

V gene TRBV4-3 combines with J gene TRBJ2-2, with 9 bases matching TRBD1. Trimming cost V 0 bases and J 3 bases; bases outside gene matches: 5. Germline CDR1 LGHNA, CDR2 YSLEER. This CDR3 contains 17 residues. CDR3: CASSQESGQGYTGELFF. CDR3 nucleotide sequence: TGCGCCAGCAGCCAAGAGTCGGGACAGGGCTACACCGGGGAGCTGTTTTTT.

This chain joins TRBV12-3 or TRBV12-4 and TRBJ2-1; 11 positions match TRBD2. The CDR3 runs to 17 residues. V was clipped by 3 bases and J by 2 bases; unmatched bases: 6. The CDR3 DNA reads as TGTGCCAGCAGTTTGGGTAGCGGGAGGGACACCTACAATGAGCAGTTCTTC. This sequence encodes CASSLGSGRDTYNEQFF.

A remark on this clonotype: One end of the junction varies from germline; a read error may be responsible. V usage is TRBV5-1 and J usage is TRBJ1-5; D is ambiguous. Looked up from germline, CDR1 is SGHRS and CDR2 is YFSETQ. The CDR3 runs to 13 residues. The CDR3 nucleotides read TGCGCCAGCAGCCCAGATGTTGACCAGCCACAGCATTTT. Its protein is CASSPDVDQPQHF.

There are many counts of this clonotype. This chain connects TRBV12-3 or TRBV12-4 to TRBJ2-3, with 8 bases fitting TRBD2. V lost 3 bases, J lost 4 bases, and 12 bases stayed unmatched. The CDR3 has 17 residues. CDR3 sequence reads: CASSFKASGSRADTQYF. The CDR3, as DNA: TGTGCCAGCAGTTTTAAGGCTAGCGGGTCGAGGGCAGATACGCAGTATTTT.

V usage is TRBV6-5 and J usage is TRBJ1-1; D remains ambiguous. Looked up from germline, CDR1 is MNHEY and CDR2 is SVGAGI. V lost 4 bases, J lost 0 bases, and 9 bases lay in between. The CDR3 has 14 residues. CDR3 nucleotide sequence: TGTGCCAGCAGTTGGAGGGAACTGAACACTGAAGCTTTCTTT. This codes for CASSWRELNTEAFF.

This clonotype was picked up many times. The genes are TRBV20-1 and TRBJ2-7; D gene uncertain. Trimming took 1 base from V and 2 from J, leaving 12 bases between them. Germline V gene lookup returns CDR1 DFQATT and CDR2 SNEGSKA (reference sequence). The CDR3 consists of 14 residues. The CDR3 is CSARGLGLTYEQYF. The DNA of the CDR3 is TGCAGTGCTAGAGGTCTCGGTCTAACCTACGAGCAGTACTTC.

The CDR3 spells CASRSGGNEQYF. The CDR3 nucleotides are TGTGCCAGCAGGTCAGGTGGCAACGAGCAGTACTTC. V usage is TRBV5-8 and J usage is TRBJ2-7, with D unresolved. V was trimmed by 5 bases and J by 5 bases, leaving 11 bases between them. The CDR3 runs to 12 residues. The germline V gene has CDR1 SGHTS and CDR2 YDEGEE.

This clonotype has at least ten counts. This chain connects TRBV9 to TRBJ1-1, with D possibly matching TRBD1 (5 bases). Germline CDR1 is SGDLS and CDR2 is YYNGEE. The CDR3 sequence is 16 residues long. Trimming removed 1 base at V and 5 bases at J, with 18 bases between. CDR3 sequence: CASSVPQGGGDTEAFF. CDR3 nucleotides: TGTGCCAGCAGCGTACCCCAGGGCGGGGGGGATACTGAAGCTTTCTTT.

V is TRBV6-2 or TRBV6-3 and J is TRBJ1-4, with D tentatively TRBD1 (5 bases). This CDR3 has 15 amino acids. Germline V gene sequence: CDR1 MNHEY, CDR2 SVGEGT. The CDR3 DNA reads as TGTGCAAGTGGGGACGGTTATGAAACTAATGAAAAACTGTTTTTT. Amino acid sequence: CASGDGYETNEKLFF.

This clonotype was counted at least ten times. The chain links TRBV13 to TRBJ2-7; weak D call: TRBD1 (6 bases). Trimming took 4 bases from V and 2 from J, leaving 12 bases between them. In germline, CDR1 is PRHDT, CDR2 FYEKMQ (reference sequence). CDR3 length: 14 amino acids. CDR3 nucleotide sequence: TGTGCCAGCAGCTCCCCGGGACAAGCCTACGAGCAGTACTTC. This codes for CASSSPGQAYEQYF.

V and J are TRBV6-1 and TRBJ2-3, with 7 bases lining up with TRBD2. The CDR3 runs 15 residues. The V and J ends lost 7 bases and 2 bases, in that order; junction bases with no gene match: 9. Germline-derived CDR1 and CDR2 are MNHNS and SASEGT. The CDR3 spells CASTWRAGPTDTQYF. The CDR3, as DNA: TGTGCCAGCACGTGGAGAGCGGGACCCACAGATACGCAGTATTTT.

This clonotype was observed many times. CDR3 amino acids: CASSLAAGLTSLYEQYF. CDR3 sequence (DNA): TGCGCCAGCAGCTTGGCCGCAGGTTTAACGTCTCTCTACGAGCAGTACTTC. The V and J genes are TRBV5-1 and TRBJ2-7, with D uncertain. Germline-derived CDR1 and CDR2 are SGHRS and YFSETQ. Trimming left V 0 bases short and J 3 bases short, with 19 bases between. This CDR3 comprises 17 residues.

This clonotype was detected many times. CDR3 in amino acids: CASSQEVGSPTEAFF. CDR3 coding DNA: TGCGCCAGCAGCCAAGAGGTCGGCAGCCCGACTGAAGCTTTCTTT. The chain links TRBV4-3 to TRBJ1-1, with no clear D. V gave up 0 bases and J gave up 5 bases, with 13 bases separating them. The CDR3 sequence is 15 residues long. CDR1 LGHNA and CDR2 YSLEER come from the germline V gene.

Relative to its sample, this clonotype is medium-sized. This chain uses TRBV20-1 with TRBJ1-6; TRBD1 is a possible D gene (6 bases). V lost 1 base and J 5 bases, leaving 12 bases between the germline ends. This CDR3 spans 15 amino acids. Germline CDR1 DFQATT, CDR2 SNEGSKA (reference sequence). The CDR3: CSARVGQGHNSPLHF. The CDR3 DNA is TGCAGTGCTAGAGTGGGCCAGGGGCATAATTCACCCCTCCACTTT.

Comments on this clonotype: A single base is all that separates this from a far larger clone, so a read error is likely. J is TRBJ2-6 and V is TRBV7-9, with D possibly being TRBD1 (5 bases). The CDR3 sequence is 15 residues long. Germline CDR1 is SEHNR and CDR2 is FQNEAQ (reference sequence). Written as DNA, the CDR3 is TGTGCCAGCAGTTTCAGGGTTGCTGGGTCCAACGTCCTGACTTTC. Its translation: CASSFRVAGSNVLTF.

This clonotype occurred once. This sequence may be a read error, since a much larger clone differs from it by one base. This chain joins TRBV29-1 and TRBJ2-7; a weak D match, TRBD2 (5 bases). CDR3 length: 12 amino acids. From germline, CDR1 is SQVTM and CDR2 ANQGSEA. V was shortened by 3 bases and J by 11 bases, with 17 bases between the two germline ends. CDR3 bases: TGCAGCGTTGAGATCAACGGCTACGGGAAGTACTTC. The encoded protein is CSVEINGYGKYF.

Many counts were recorded for this clonotype. CDR3 nucleotide sequence: TGTGCCAGCAGCGTCAGGGGGGGGAATGAAAAACTGTTTTTT. Translated: CASSVRGGNEKLFF. The chain is built from TRBV9 and TRBJ1-4, with 7 bases aligning to TRBD1. V lost 2 bases to trimming and J lost 5 bases; unmatched junction nucleotides: 3. The CDR3 contains 14 residues. The germline V gene encodes CDR1 SGDLS and CDR2 YYNGEE.

Ten or more counts support this clonotype. The chain links TRBV6-1 to TRBJ1-5; weak D call: TRBD1 (5 bases). The CDR3 is 13 residues long. Trimming shortened V by 6 bases and J by 8 bases, and 14 bases separated the two germline ends. Germline V gene lookup returns CDR1 MNHNS and CDR2 SASEGT. This CDR3 reads CASRRDRREPQHF. The CDR3 DNA reads as TGTGCCAGCAGAAGGGACCGTCGAGAGCCCCAGCATTTT.

To note about this clonotype: This likely reflects a read error, since a far larger clone is one base away. The chain has TRBV7-9 and TRBJ2-7, with unresolved D. The CDR3 loop spans 15 amino acids. Germline loops: CDR1 SEHNR, CDR2 FQNEAQ (reference sequence). V lost 0 bases and J lost 0, with 9 bases in between. CDR3 DNA sequence: TGTGCCAGCAGCTTAGCAGGTGGAGTCTCCTACGAGCAGTACTTC. It translates to CASSLAGGVSYEQYF.

Details on this clonotype: With only one base between it and a far larger clone, this is likely a read error. This chain joins TRBV5-1 and TRBJ2-1, with D hard to call. The CDR3 has 14 residues. Looked up from germline, CDR1 is SGHRS and CDR2 is YFSETQ. V shed 1 base and J shed 10 bases, with 15 bases lying between them. This chain's CDR3 is CASSLRFGVNEQFF. CDR3 DNA: TGCGCCAGCAGCTTGAGGTTTGGAGTTAACGAGCAGTTCTTC.

The V gene is TRBV18, the J gene TRBJ2-1, with D perhaps matching TRBD1 (5 bases). Deletions cut 3 bases from V and 3 bases from J, with 12 bases between. The germline CDR1 and CDR2 sequences are KGHSH and LQKENI. The length of the CDR3 is 15 residues. In DNA, the CDR3 is TGTGCCAGCTCACCGGCAGGGCGAGGCTACAATGAGCAGTTCTTC. Translated: CASSPAGRGYNEQFF. Looking up the rest from reference TRBV18 and TRBJ2-1 gives the full variable domain: NAGVMQNPRHLVRRRGQEARLRCSPMKGHSHVYWYRQLPEEGLKFMVYLQKENIIDESGMPKERFSAEFPKEGPSILRIQQVVRGDSAAYFCASSPAGRGYNEQFFGPGTRLTVL.

This clonotype was observed a single time. A far bigger clonotype differs at one base, so this is likely a read error. The V call is TRBV11-3, the J call TRBJ2-6; 14 bases align to TRBD2. Germline V gene sequence: CDR1 SGHNT, CDR2 YENEEA. The CDR3 covers 16 residues. The CDR3, as DNA: TGTGCCAGCAGCTTAGATCACGGGACTAGCGGGAGTGGTCTGTACTTC. It is translated as CASSLDHGTSGSGLYF.

By share, this clonotype ranks as medium-sized (0.01 to 0.1%). This chain links TRBV20-1 with TRBJ2-1; the match to TRBD2 covers 9 bases. With V trimmed by 3 bases and J by 5 bases, 11 bases remained unmatched. The CDR3 length is 16 residues. From germline, CDR1 is DFQATT and CDR2 SNEGSKA (reference sequence). The CDR3 DNA sequence: TGCAGTGCTAGTGTCTACTTAGCGGGAGTGGACAATGAGCAGTTCTTC. Amino acids: CSASVYLAGVDNEQFF.

This clonotype was seen many times. The chain couples TRBV4-1 to TRBJ2-7; D remains ambiguous. CDR3 length equals 13 residues. Germline V lookup: CDR1 MGHRA, CDR2 YSYEKL. The V end was cut by 0 bases, the J end by 0 bases, with 3 bases between. The CDR3 here is CASSQEISYEQYF. CDR3 coding DNA: TGCGCCAGCAGCCAAGAAATCTCCTACGAGCAGTACTTC.

There are many counts of this clonotype. This chain links TRBV5-1 with TRBJ1-4, with TRBD1 as a possible D gene (5 bases). In germline, CDR1 is SGHRS, CDR2 YFSETQ. The CDR3 sequence is 16 residues long. Trimming pared 4 bases from V and 7 bases from J, leaving 20 bases between. DNA of the CDR3: TGCGCCAGCAGCGGGGGGACGCTCCTTTGGGGTGAAAAACTGTTTTTT. Protein product: CASSGGTLLWGEKLFF.